The rows below give T cell receptor beta chains drawn from one sample of a study of monozygotic twins with inflammatory bowel disease. With the 5' RACE reads reprocessed, TCRdb shows one record per CDR3 protein and no DNA. In total, the table holds 300,000 to 400,000 distinct CDR3 sequences. What was sequenced was blood. These receptors all come from a human donor with ulcerative colitis or Crohn's disease, or a healthy co-twin of an affected twin (not recorded which). Both conserved end residues are part of each CDR3.

j_call v_call cdr3_aa
TRBJ2-3 TRBV5-1 CASSQNRLAGGTDTQYF
TRBJ1-1 TRBV5-1 CASSWGANTEAFF
TRBJ2-1 TRBV7-9 CASSITSGSSNEQFF
TRBJ2-5 TRBV5-1 CASSFRGGYQETQYF
TRBJ2-3 TRBV20-1 CSANGGTTDTQYF
TRBJ2-1 TRBV20-1 CSASETREQFF
TRBJ1-3 TRBV5-1 CASSPGTEYSGNTIYF
TRBJ1-2 TRBV20-1 CSARAWMAGYTF
TRBJ1-1 TRBV28 CASSFPGTARTEAFF
TRBJ1-1 TRBV28 CASSLTGTGGVDPNTEAFF
TRBJ2-3 TRBV5-1 CASSLGAGGFSSTDTQYF
TRBJ1-5 TRBV12-3/TRBV12-4 CASSLVPDSNQPQHF
TRBJ2-1 TRBV20-1 CSALDRTSGSYNEQFF
TRBJ1-2 TRBV5-1 CASSLARDSGSYTF
TRBJ2-7 TRBV5-5 CASSLAPTGASSYEQYF
TRBJ2-6 TRBV5-1 CASSLEAGFSSGANVLTF
TRBJ2-7 TRBV18 CASSPDRAWTEQYF
TRBJ2-2 TRBV28 CASRPGLVNTGELFF
TRBJ2-3 TRBV5-1 CASNVAGFLDTQYF
TRBJ2-1 TRBV28 CAAPGPLVDNEQFF
TRBJ2-7 TRBV4-3 CASSQEMGGQQYF
TRBJ1-1 TRBV30 CAWGKVNTEAFF
TRBJ2-3 TRBV6-5 CASTPWGGGTDTQYF
TRBJ2-4 TRBV15 CATSRGRIYTDRPGPKNIQYF
TRBJ2-7 TRBV6-2/TRBV6-3 CASSYAGTSYEQYF
TRBJ2-1 TRBV5-1 CASTLVGSGTYNEQFF
TRBJ1-5 TRBV20-1 CSASPDRLIYSNQPQHF
TRBJ2-7 TRBV11-1 CASSKRDRKGYNNSYEQYF
TRBJ2-5 TRBV28 CASTYSGTGGETQYF
TRBJ2-5 TRBV10-3 CAISDGRGIEETQYF
TRBJ2-6 TRBV6-2/TRBV6-3 CASSYQSGGLSGANVLTF
TRBJ1-2 TRBV5-1 CASSFGQLGGYTF
TRBJ2-2 TRBV19 CASSSHGLSATGELFF
TRBJ2-7 TRBV5-6 CASSFSLGFEDYEQYF
TRBJ2-5 TRBV7-2 CASSQDLYQETQYF
TRBJ2-1 TRBV5-4 CASSLKFSGSGRADEQFF
TRBJ2-3 TRBV20-1 CSSKAGGPTDTQYF
TRBJ2-2 TRBV4-1 CASSQPTGMELFF
TRBJ2-3 TRBV27 CASSLQGAGGLNTQYF
TRBJ2-3 TRBV5-1 CASSSGTSSTDTQYF